This T cell receptor beta chain was identified in a study of cytomegalovirus exposure and HLA in healthy donors (dated by TCRdb to 2017 to 2019). With respect to the entire study: An earlier analysis of several hundred of the donors reported 250 to 350 Gb of sequence data and approximately 110 million unique TCR beta sequences from 150 million to 200 million T cells. The study aimed to test whether cataloging public T cell receptors could reveal signatures of past pathogen exposure. Five DR-DQ haplotypes were treated as single units for association and clustering because of strong linkage in the cohort. In the later analysis, no new phenotypic data were used to find candidate immune exposures; instead, reliance was placed on TCR beta sequences and their occurrence across donors. The study profiled the T cell repertoires of around 700 subjects by immunosequencing and related them to cytomegalovirus serostatus. High-throughput TCR immunosequencing, statistical association of individual TCRs with disease status, and machine learning were combined to predict cytomegalovirus infection status. Class I and class II HLA loci were covered by the typing at four-digit resolution. In an earlier analysis of around 540 of the donors, high-throughput TCR beta sequencing was used to judge whether each TCR beta V gene segment behaved as functional or pseudogenic. A later genetic analysis used genome-wide SNP genotypes for about 60% of the roughly 700 donors, treating that subset as a discovery cohort. An early release that covered fewer than 750 HLA-typed donors contained about 290 gigabases of sequencing data and some 87 million unique TCR sequences. The number of typed donors differed by locus: about 620-640 for A, B, C, DRB1 and DQB1; 522 for DQA1; around 610 for DPA1; and around 450 for DPB1. All discovery cohort repertoires had been generated using a single sequencing platform. In addition to the first cohort of 650 to 750 subjects, a separate validation cohort of 100 to 150 different subjects was used. Donor age, sex, ethnicity and CMV serostatus were compiled together with the repertoire data. A later analysis re-analyzed previously published TCR beta repertoires from 600 to 850 donors and added high-resolution HLA genotyping to study TCR occurrence patterns. Of the 300 to 500 genotyped donors, 65% to 90% were placed in the genetic ancestry cluster associated with self-reported Caucasian donors. Among some 400 genotyped donors of the cohort, an average of about 240,000 unique TCR beta nucleotide sequences were sequenced per donor, roughly a sixth of them non-productive.

What the authors observed across the whole study: In vitro tests confirmed that three of the cytomegalovirus-associated TCR beta chains recognize cytomegalovirus antigens. In a later genetic analysis, a missense DCLRE1C variant was associated with V-gene and J-gene trimming of TCR beta chains, and the association was replicated in an independent cohort. In a later analysis, over 15,000 TCR beta sequences were associated with specific HLA alleles at a false discovery rate of 0.05. A cluster of highly shared sequence variants was judged likely to represent a technical artifact of the sequencing pipeline. Correlated functional status among segregating V segments might be attributable to linkage disequilibrium, but an unknown experimental factor could not be ruled out. Strong co-occurrence of HLA alleles, especially DR and DQ, made assigning TCR associations to individual alleles difficult. A further reported finding was that TCR beta sequences accurately predicted the HLA-A and HLA-B alleles for most subjects in the first cohort. A later analysis found that HLA-associated TCR beta chains were more clonally expanded and had lower generation probabilities than equally common non-associated chains. For the cohort, immune exposure information was limited to CMV serostatus. Most CMV-associated TCR beta chains appeared to be HLA-restricted in a later analysis, and the HLA associations seemed to be driven largely by CMV exposure. Most TCR sequences were seen in very few donors, while some public TCRs were found in many individuals. In this cohort, only TCR beta chains were sequenced, and detectable features were limited by the absence of alpha or paired-chain data. According to a later genetic analysis, donors in an Asian-associated ancestry cluster had fewer N-insertions in productive TCRs than the roughly 700-donor mean. In an earlier analysis of several hundred of the donors, most TCR beta V segments were observed in productive rearrangements about 87% or about 30% of the time, broadly matching IMGT annotations. Because the 87-base-pair reads could not distinguish some IMGT-functional V segments, including TRBV6-2 and TRBV6-3, those segments were excluded. The classifier was reported to diagnose cytomegalovirus status with high specificity and sensitivity in both the original cohort and the validation cohort. The presence/absence analyses assumed that sequencing depth was roughly uniform across donors, and that assumption may not be true. In a later analysis, TCR association rates were found to vary across HLA loci, with the most associated TCRs seen for DRB1 alleles and the fewest for HLA-C alleles. Because counts were too low, around 17 rarely observed V segments, including chromosome 9 orphons, were left out of the earlier analysis of approximately 500 of the donors. HLA typing was unavailable for some donors at each locus, so association tests used only the typed subset. It was suggested by the authors that the approach could potentially be generalized to other disease states and immunological phenotypes. According to a later analysis, parvovirus B19, influenza, CMV and Epstein-Barr virus appeared linked to several top co-occurrence clusters. A total of 150 to 200 TCR beta chains were listed by the study as associated with cytomegalovirus.

The cohort comprised around 690 healthy bone marrow donors. At the time of sampling, every cohort member was nominally healthy, though immune exposures that went unrecorded were likely present. The donor tested CMV seronegative and was one of the 352 seronegative cohort members. Every donor gave a peripheral blood sample, and the peripheral blood mononuclear cells from that sample were used for TCR beta sequencing. The Qiagen DNeasy Blood Extraction Kit was used to extract genomic DNA from the blood cell samples. This clone was seen a few times. Its recognized antigen is unknown. No much larger clone exists at a distance of one base, and base qualities are not known. The CDR3, cysteine through phenylalanine, is 15 amino acids long. Solely the CDR3 DNA is kept, with 45 bases framed from the first base. V is pruned by 4 bases and J by 7 bases, leaving 5 bases of the junction without a gene match. According to the germline V gene, CDR1 reads MDHEN and CDR2 reads SYDVKM.

Libraries were built with the immunoSEQ multiplex PCR assay. A mixture of 60 forward primers for TCR Vbeta segments and 13 reverse primers for TCR Jbeta segments was used in the multiplex PCR. Amplification of the CDR3 region of rearranged TCR beta genes was performed with a multiplex PCR assay on genomic DNA. Amplified TCR beta libraries were sequenced as 87-base-pair reads on the Illumina HiSeq System. The source study handled its data this way. Across the roughly 700 repertoires, a later analysis counted tens of millions of unique TCR beta chains, roughly 11 million of which were shared by at least two donors. To remove PCR and sequencing errors, raw reads were error-corrected and collapsed into unique sequences using a nearest-neighbor algorithm that merged closely related sequences. CDR3 sequences were aligned to IMGT reference sequences to assign V, D and J gene segments. For a sequence to be retained, at least a six-nucleotide match to both a V gene segment and a J gene segment was required. Rearrangements were called productive when the CDR3 lacked stop codons and stayed in frame with V and J; all others were non-productive. Following IMGT convention, CDR3 was defined as the stretch from the second conserved V-encoded cysteine up to the conserved J-encoded phenylalanine. The earlier analysis of some 580 of the donors excluded any sequence lacking an unambiguous match to a single V gene segment. In an earlier analysis of some 590 of the donors, a V segment was called functional when productive rearrangements were above 56.7%, and segregating when the standard deviation between donors exceeded 5%. A statistical classification framework was built for diagnosing cytomegalovirus status from the catalog of TCR beta chain sequences. In a later analysis, V and J genes were assigned by comparing TCR nucleotide sequences against IMGT/GENE-DB human TR gene sequences. The TCRdist pipeline was used in a later analysis to assign CDR3 sequences and most-parsimonious VDJ recombination scenarios. In a later analysis, each TCR beta chain was defined by its CDR3 amino acid sequence together with its V-gene family, and reads without a unique V-gene family were excluded. To address suspected cross-contamination and a sequencing artifact, a later analysis removed over 500 highly shared, low-generation-probability nucleotide sequences. A later analysis calculated a clonal expansion index for each public chain from normalized within-repertoire ranks of inferred template counts. In a later analysis, generation probabilities were computed using a VDJ recombination model fitted to out-of-frame rearrangements, and the results were checked against IGoR. A later analysis scored TCR-TCR, TCR-HLA and TCR-CMV co-occurrence with hypergeometric tests, applying a repertoire-size bias correction to TCR pairs. In a later analysis, false discovery rates were estimated by permuting HLA or CMV assignments 20 times. In a later analysis, co-occurring TCRs were grouped using DBSCAN, and TCRdist sequence similarity was added for clustering within HLA-allele-positive subsets. For co-occurrence clustering, repertoires with fewer than 30,000 or more than 120,000 public chains were excluded, along with four to six repertoires with anomalous nucleotide sharing. Drawn from immuneACCESS, this table holds only the in-frame rearrangements with V and J called that TCRdb kept. Clones are partly lost; checked studies trace under half to an unresolved V gene and leave the rest unexplained. V, J and clone size reflect that table, while D and trimming were determined from the DNA. This sample lists about 250,000 clones; about four fifths were detected once. Jointly, the top ten make up about 0.3% of the sample.

The rearranged chain carries TRBV28 and TRBJ1-6; 9 nucleotides in the junction match TRBD1. This receptor was obtained from a girl aged 2 to 10 in good health and CMV-seronegative. The source material was PBMCs. The DNA reads TGTGCCAGCAGTTACGGACAGGGGCTCAATTCACCCCTCCACTTT. Its protein product is CASSYGQGLNSPLHF. The entire variable domain, with the stretches around the CDR3 drawn from the reference TRBV28 and TRBJ1-6 proteins, is DVKVTQSSRYLVKRTGEKVFLECVQDMDHENMFWYRQDPGLGLRLIYFSYDVKMKEKGDIPEGYSVSREKKERFSLILESASTNQTSMYLCASSYGQGLNSPLHFGNGTRLTVT.